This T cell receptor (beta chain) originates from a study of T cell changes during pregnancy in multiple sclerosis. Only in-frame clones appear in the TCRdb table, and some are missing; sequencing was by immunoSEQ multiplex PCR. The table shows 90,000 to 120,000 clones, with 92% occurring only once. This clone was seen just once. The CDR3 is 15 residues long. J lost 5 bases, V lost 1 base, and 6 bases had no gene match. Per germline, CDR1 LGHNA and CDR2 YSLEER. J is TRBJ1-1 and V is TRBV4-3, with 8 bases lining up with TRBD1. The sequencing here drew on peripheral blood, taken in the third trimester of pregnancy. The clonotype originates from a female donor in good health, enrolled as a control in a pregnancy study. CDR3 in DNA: TGCGCCAGCAGCCAAGGGACAGGGACGAAAACTGAAGCTTTCTTT. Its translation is CASSQGTGTKTEAFF.